The entry that follows covers one TCR beta chain sequence. The antigen is undetermined. Authors of the study amplified TCR beta CDR3 regions from RNA transcripts. HTBI primers were employed in a first-round RT-PCR of the TCR CDR3. MiXCR was run by TCRdb on the multiplex PCR reads, yielding one entry per CDR3 protein. This table holds more than 450,000 distinct CDR3 sequences, around 20% found once. The CDR3 runs 16 residues. The V end was cut by 5 bases, the J end by 2 bases, with 17 bases between. The germline CDR1 and CDR2 sequences are SGHNT and YENEEA. These data come from a study of T cells in Graves' hyperthyroidism and ophthalmopathy. Turning to the study itself: Peripheral blood was drawn at first diagnosis, prior to all treatment.

Whole-study results and caveats: Most clonotypes expanded in thyroid above 0.001 were likewise present in blood. Ophthalmopathy was predicted by the model a median of around 5.9 months ahead of onset.

Uncontrolled infection, other autoimmune disease, pregnancy or lactation excluded patients. This sequence joins TRBV11-3 and TRBJ2-3; D is possibly TRBD2 (6 bases). Sequenced sample: blood. The receptor's source is a man aged 40-50 years with Graves' ophthalmopathy. CDR3 in DNA: TGTGCCAGCAGCCCGAACGGGGGAGCGTACACAGATACGCAGTATTTT. This codes for CASSPNGGAYTDTQYF.